The 7 T cell receptor beta chains below come from one sample, sequenced in a study of control samples from healthy donors and cancer patients. TCRdb's table, derived via immunoSEQ multiplex PCR, lists solely in-frame clones and lacks some. Of about 120,000 clones listed, about 93% are singletons. Sequenced: blood. These receptors were obtained from a man aged 25 to 40 in good health.

This clone was seen only once. V gene TRBV19 combines with J gene TRBJ2-7; D uncertain. V was clipped by 3 bases and J by 3 bases, with 18 bases between them. Germline V gene sequence: CDR1 LNHDA, CDR2 SQIVND (reference sequence). This CDR3 has 16 amino acids. The CDR3 sequence: CASSIRSRDTFYEQYF. The DNA of the CDR3 is TGTGCCAGTAGTATTCGTAGCCGAGACACGTTCTACGAGCAGTACTTC.

The chain couples TRBV6-6 to TRBJ2-2; possibly TRBD1 or TRBD2 for D (5 bases each). Germline CDR1 reads MNHNY; CDR2 reads SVGAGI (reference sequence). This CDR3 comprises 15 residues. V lost 7 bases, J lost 5 bases, and 17 bases lay in between. CDR3 residues: CASTQLRGTTGELFF. The CDR3 bases are TGTGCCAGCACCCAGCTCCGGGGCACAACCGGGGAGCTGTTTTTT.

The chain joins TRBV6-1 to TRBJ1-1; no clear D. The CDR3 extends over 12 amino acids. Germline CDR1 reads MNHNS; CDR2 reads SASEGT. Between the trimmed V and J ends, which lost 1 base and 4 bases, there was a span of 4 bases. In DNA, the CDR3 is TGTGCCAGCAGTGAAGTGGGCACTGAAGCTTTCTTT. It specifies CASSEVGTEAFF.

This clone was seen just once. The chain combines TRBV28 with TRBJ2-7, with 7 bases fitting TRBD1. CDR1 is MDHEN and CDR2 is SYDVKM in the germline V gene. Trimming took 3 bases from V and 1 from J; bases not matched to a gene: 3. There are 14 residues in the CDR3. The CDR3 region is CASSFAQGSYEQYF. CDR3 DNA sequence: TGTGCCAGCAGTTTCGCACAGGGGTCCTACGAGCAGTACTTC.

The V gene is TRBV15, the J gene TRBJ1-1; D gene ambiguous. V was clipped by 1 base and J by 5 bases, with 17 bases between them. There are 16 residues in the CDR3. CDR1 and CDR2 from the germline V gene are LNHNV and YYDKDF (reference sequence). CDR3 residues: CATSRVGLETRTEAFF. For the CDR3, the DNA is TGTGCCACCAGCAGAGTGGGATTGGAAACGAGGACTGAAGCTTTCTTT. The whole variable domain, filled in from reference TRBV15 and TRBJ1-1, reads DAMVIQNPRYQVTQFGKPVTLSCSQTLNHNVMYWYQQKSSQAPKLLFHYYDKDFNNEADTPDNFQSRRPNTSFCFLDIRSPGLGDTAMYLCATSRVGLETRTEAFFGQGTRLTVV.

The chain recombines TRBV7-2 with TRBJ2-7; TRBD1 matches at 7 bases. CDR3 length equals 15 residues. The J segment lost 0 bases and the V segment lost 0 bases, leaving 2 bases of the junction unmatched. The germline V gene encodes CDR1 SGHTA and CDR2 FQGNSA. The CDR3 coding sequence is TGTGCCAGCAGCTTAGCGAGGGACAGCTCCTACGAGCAGTACGTC. Its protein is CASSLARDSSYEQYV.

V and J are TRBV28 and TRBJ1-5; the D is unclear. CDR1 and CDR2 (germline): MDHEN, SYDVKM. This CDR3 is 15 amino acids long. V was pared by 2 bases and J by 4 bases, with 12 bases between. The CDR3 nucleotides are TGTGCCAGCAGTTTAGGGTATCGGGATAATCAGCCCCAGCATTTT. It specifies CASSLGYRDNQPQHF.